The source of this T cell receptor (beta chain) is a study of spatial heterogeneity in lung cancer (dated by TCRdb to about 2019). Study-level background: More beta-chain than alpha-chain transcripts were consistently detected, likely reflecting higher beta-chain transcript abundance. The study quantitatively compared TCR alpha and beta repertoires across multiple tumor regions, matched nontumor lung and blood in non-small cell lung cancer. The study linked features of the TCR repertoire to counts of nonsynonymous mutations, which were determined by whole-exome sequencing of tumor tissue. In the raw uncorrected reads, each unique combination of TCR and UMI appeared more than ten times on average. At surgery, both alpha and beta chains were TCR-sequenced in 220 tumor regions, 63 to 65 matched nontumor lung samples and 50 to 60 PBMC samples.

The time point label on this specimen signifies: sample taken at primary tumor resection. The donors were 72 patients from the lung TRACERx cohort who had early-stage, untreated non-small cell lung cancer. TCR sequencing used whole RNA extracted from tumor and nontumor lung tissue, or from cryopreserved PBMC samples, without cell sorting. A patient was chosen for TCR sequencing only when enough RNA was available from at least two tumor regions. Taken from the germline V gene, the CDR1 and CDR2 loops are MNHNS and SASEGT. At the junction V is shortened by 6 bases and J by 2 bases; bases outside the gene matches: 5. The CDR3 numbers 15 residues from cysteine through phenylalanine. Only the CDR3 portion is preserved as DNA: 45 bases, with reading frame beginning at the first base. The method behind the library was 5' RACE. The sample was run on a NextSeq 500. In the TCR library protocol, a unique molecular identifier was attached to each TCR cDNA molecule so that PCR and sequencing errors could be corrected. As for the authors' bioinformatics: TCR identification, UMI-based error correction and CDR3 extraction were performed with Decombinator tools. TCRs above a frequency of 2 per 1,000, corresponding to the top 1% of the tumor frequency distribution, were defined as expanded. Renyi diversity was calculated using the R vegan package after each repertoire was subsampled 100 times to 5,000 TCRs. To build CDR3 similarity networks, amino acid triplet string-kernel similarity was used, and CDR3s were connected when their pairwise similarity was above 0.82. TCRdb cleaned the public reads at Q25 with fastp, built clones with MiXCR and kept in-frame beta chains. CDR3 protein sequences are deduplicated, and each keeps its most common genes and DNA. The V and J calls and clone size are TCRdb's, not the authors'. The sample yields approximately 22,000 distinct CDR3 sequences; just under 6% were counted once. In total, the top ten clones hold 30% to 35% of the sample.

General study outcomes and caveats: Confirming at a functional level the hypothesis that regional TCRs recognize regional mutations was considered to require additional single-cell paired TCR alpha and beta sequencing. Ubiquitous expanded tumor TCRs were detected in blood more often at tumor resection than at routine follow-up.

This clonotype appeared many times. Its antigen has not been determined. Qualities for individual bases were not recorded, and no much larger clone is one base off. This chain is built from TRBV6-1 and TRBJ2-1; 9 of the junction bases match TRBD1. Here the sequenced sample was PBMCs, taken at surgery. The sequence was obtained from a male donor with early-stage non-small cell lung cancer. CDR3 reads: CASRVQGAPYNEQFF. The nucleotide sequence is given as TGTGCCAGCAGAGTACAGGGGGCGCCCTACAATGAGCAGTTCTTC.